This T cell receptor (beta chain) was documented in a study of blood T cells in healthy people across ages. General study points: It was not possible, with unsorted PBMCs, to conclusively compare naive and antigen-experienced cells. Strong correlation linked observed beta diversity and percent naive T cells. Greater diversity and more naive CD4+ cells were seen in long-lived donors than in aged donors.

Turning to this clonotype: The antigen is unknown.

The CDR3 is 15 amino acids. The trim removed 5 bases at V and 5 bases at J, leaving 9 bases unmatched. CDR1 and CDR2 from the germline V gene are MNHEY and SMNVEV (reference sequence). No fewer than 5.5 micrograms of total RNA were isolated from every sample. A second PCR of about 7 to 12 cycles used a sample-barcoded 5' primer and a J-beta primer mix. TCRdb reprocessed the 5' RACE reads via MiXCR and lists one record per CDR3 protein. The sample lists under 2 million distinct CDR3 sequences; about 31% were seen once. Material: blood. The TCR comes from a woman younger than 45 in good health. The V gene is TRBV27, the J gene TRBJ2-7, with 10 bases that match TRBD1. CDR3 sequence: CASSTGQGVFNEQYF. CDR3 in DNA: TGTGCCAGCAGTACAGGACAGGGGGTGTTCAACGAGCAGTACTTC.